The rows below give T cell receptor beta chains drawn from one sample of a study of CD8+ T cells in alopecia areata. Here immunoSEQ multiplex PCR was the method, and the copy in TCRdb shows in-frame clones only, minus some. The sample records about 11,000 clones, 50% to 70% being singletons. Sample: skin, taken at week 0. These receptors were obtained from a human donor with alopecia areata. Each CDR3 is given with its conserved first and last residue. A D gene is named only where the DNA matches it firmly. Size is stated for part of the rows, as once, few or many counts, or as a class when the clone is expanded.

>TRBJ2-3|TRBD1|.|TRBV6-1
CASSEGTGGPDTQYF
TGTGCCAGCAGTGAAGGGACAGGGGGCCCAGATACGCAGTATTTT
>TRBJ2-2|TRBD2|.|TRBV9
CASSVLAGANTGELFF
TGTGCCAGCAGCGTTCTAGCGGGGGCGAACACCGGGGAGCTGTTTTTT
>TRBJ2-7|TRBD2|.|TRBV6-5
CASLAGVYEQYF
TGTGCCAGCCTAGCGGGGGTCTACGAGCAGTACTTC
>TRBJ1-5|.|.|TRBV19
CASSMAGAGGNQPQHF
TGTGCCAGTAGTATGGCGGGGGCCGGGGGCAATCAGCCCCAGCATTTT
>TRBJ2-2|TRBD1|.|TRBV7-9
CASSLRFRGLTGELFF
TGTGCCAGCAGCTTACGATTCAGGGGGCTCACCGGGGAGCTGTTTTTT
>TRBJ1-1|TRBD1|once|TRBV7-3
CASSTGGTEAFF
TGTGCCAGCAGCACAGGGGGCACTGAAGCTTTCTTT
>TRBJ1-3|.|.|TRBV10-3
CASGPLGAGNTIYF
TGTGCCAGCGGCCCCCTTGGGGCTGGAAACACCATATATTTT
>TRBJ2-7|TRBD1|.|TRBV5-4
CASSLGQGPYEQYF
TGTGCCAGCAGCTTGGGACAGGGCCCCTACGAGCAGTACTTC
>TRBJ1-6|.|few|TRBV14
CAIQTRHSQYNSPLHF
TGTGCCATCCAAACCAGGCACTCCCAATATAATTCACCCCTCCACTTT
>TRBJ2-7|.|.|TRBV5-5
CASSLGLTYEQYF
TGTGCCAGCAGCTTGGGGCTGACCTACGAGCAGTACTTC
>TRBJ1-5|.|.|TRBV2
CASSEQGSGQPQHF
TGTGCCAGCAGTGAACAGGGGTCTGGGCAGCCCCAGCATTTT
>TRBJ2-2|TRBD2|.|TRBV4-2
CASSPYAGAGTGELFF
TGTGCCAGCAGCCCTTACGCGGGAGCCGGCACCGGGGAGCTGTTTTTT
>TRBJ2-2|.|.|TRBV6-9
CASSYSYLSTGELFF
TGTGCCAGCAGTTACTCTTACCTAAGTACCGGGGAGCTGTTTTTT
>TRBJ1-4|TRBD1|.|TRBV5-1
CASSPHRDRGRSNEKLFF
TGCGCCAGCAGCCCACACCGGGACAGGGGGCGTTCTAATGAAAAACTGTTTTTT
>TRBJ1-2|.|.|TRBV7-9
CASSLVREGYTF
TGTGCCAGCAGCTTAGTTAGGGAAGGCTACACCTTC
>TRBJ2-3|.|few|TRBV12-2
CASRYPKYPIEDTQYF
TGTGCAAGTCGCTATCCGAAATACCCTATAGAAGATACGCAGTATTTT
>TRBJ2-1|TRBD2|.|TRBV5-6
CASSLPGTSGVQFF
TGTGCCAGCAGCTTACCCGGGACTAGCGGGGTGCAGTTCTTC
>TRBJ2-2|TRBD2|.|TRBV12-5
CASRSGTSAGELFF
TGTGCTAGTCGCTCAGGGACTAGCGCCGGGGAGCTGTTTTTT
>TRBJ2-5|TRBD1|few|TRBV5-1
CASSLTGDETQYF
TGCGCCAGCAGCTTGACAGGGGACGAGACCCAGTACTTC
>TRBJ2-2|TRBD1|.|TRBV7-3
CASSSGQGHGELFF
TGTGCCAGCAGCTCGGGACAGGGCCACGGGGAGCTGTTTTTT
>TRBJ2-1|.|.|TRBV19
CASRAGNEQFF
TGTGCCAGTAGGGCGGGGAATGAGCAGTTCTTC
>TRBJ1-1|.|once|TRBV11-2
CASGPGGDTEAFF
TGTGCCAGCGGGCCCGGGGGGGACACTGAAGCTTTCTTT
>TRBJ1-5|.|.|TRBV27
CASRGPGQPQHF
TGTGCCAGCAGGGGTCCGGGACAGCCCCAGCATTTT
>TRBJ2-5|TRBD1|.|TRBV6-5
CASSKQGVGETQYF
TGTGCCAGCAGTAAACAGGGGGTAGGGGAGACCCAGTACTTC